This T cell receptor beta chain comes out of a study of blood T cell repertoires in COVID-19. Across the study: Both acute and convalescent COVID-19 samples were obtained from the United States, Italy and Spain.

Authors' processing steps: Reference gene primer amplification gave estimated nucleated cell counts. The protocol was immunoSEQ multiplex PCR, while the TCRdb copy is restricted to in-frame clones and leaves out a portion. V, J and clone size are taken as reported in that table, and D and trimming were inferred from the DNA itself. The data hold 130,000 to 150,000 clones, with 88% observed a single time. Germline CDR1 is SGDLS and CDR2 is YYNGEE. With 3 bases clipped from V and 3 bases from J, the junction kept 5 bases outside the gene matches. The CDR3 runs 15 residues. The receptor comes from a woman aged 45-65 years with acute or convalescent COVID-19. The chain recombines TRBV9 with TRBJ2-1; 8 nucleotides agree with TRBD1. Sequencing used peripheral blood. The CDR3 coding sequence is TGTGCCAGCAGCGCCCGGACAGGGCTCTACAATGAGCAGTTCTTC. Its translation: CASSARTGLYNEQFF.